The TCR beta chain described here comes from a study of radiotherapy plus CTLA-4 blockade in lung cancer. In chemo-refractory metastatic non-small-cell lung cancer, patients got ipilimumab CTLA-4 blockade together with focal radiation. CDR1 is MNHNY, CDR2 SVGAGI, per germline (reference sequence). V dropped 0 bases and J dropped 3 bases, with 8 bases sitting between them. The length of the CDR3 is 14 residues. The repertoire was sequenced with immunoSEQ multiplex PCR; TCRdb's copy has only in-frame clones and lacks some. The table shows roughly 90,000 clones, with just over 85% occurring only once. This sequence originates from a human donor with non-small cell lung cancer that progressed on radiotherapy plus ipilimumab. The genes are TRBV6-6 and TRBJ1-1; D not certain. The starting material was peripheral blood, obtained from a patient treated with radiotherapy plus ipilimumab. CDR3 in amino acids: CASSYSTRDTEAFF. In DNA, the CDR3 is TGTGCCAGCAGTTACTCGACTCGCGACACTGAAGCTTTCTTT.